Each of the 27 T cell receptor beta chains below was sequenced from the same sample in a study of shared clonotypes between healthy human individuals. Sequencing was performed with immunoSEQ multiplex PCR; in TCRdb, only in-frame clones are kept and a portion is missing. The data show around 600,000 clones, roughly 95% seen once. Selected positively for CCR7 and CD45RO-negative, naive CD8 cells excluded terminally differentiated effector memory CD45RA+ cells. The sample taken for sequencing was naive CD8+ T cells sorted from blood. The source of these receptors is a woman in her 30s in good health.

The J gene is TRBJ2-7, the V gene TRBV4-1; 7 positions match TRBD2. J was trimmed by 1 base and V by 1 base; bases with no gene match: 7. CDR1 is MGHRA and CDR2 is YSYEKL in the germline V gene. The CDR3 consists of 16 residues. The CDR3 reads CASSQAVSGLSYEQYF. The DNA for the CDR3 is TGCGCCAGCAGCCAAGCCGTTAGCGGGTTATCCTACGAGCAGTACTTC.

This clone was seen just once. V gene TRBV27 combines with J gene TRBJ2-5; TRBD2 agrees at 10 bases. The DNA end favors TRBJ2-7, so the J call may be wrong. The V gene's germline CDR1 is MNHEY and CDR2 SMNVEV (reference sequence). This CDR3 is built from 13 residues. The CDR3: CASGASGSYEQYF. DNA for the CDR3: TGTGCCAGCGGGGCTAGCGGGAGTTACGAGCAGTACTTC.

The V call is TRBV30, the J call TRBJ1-5; D not certain. Germline lookup yields CDR1 GTSNPN and CDR2 SVGIG (reference sequence). The CDR3 contains 13 residues. Deletions cut 4 bases from V and 8 bases from J, with 15 bases between. As DNA, the CDR3 is TGTGCCTGGAACACCAGGACCCAGAAGCCCCAGCATTTT. This sequence encodes CAWNTRTQKPQHF.

A note on this clone: The same CDR3 also results from other DNA sequences found in this sample. The chain combines TRBV5-4 with TRBJ2-7; unclear D gene. Trimming took off 4 bases at V and 3 bases at J, with 5 bases between the two ends. The CDR3 totals 11 residues. Germline V lookup: CDR1 SGHNT, CDR2 YYREEE (reference sequence). CDR3 amino acids: CASSLGYEQYF. The CDR3 DNA follows: TGTGCCAGCAGCCTGGGCTACGAGCAGTACTTC. The full variable domain, its missing parts supplied by reference TRBV5-4 and TRBJ2-7, is ETGVTQSPTHLIKTRGQQVTLRCSSQSGHNTVSWYQQALGQGPQFIFQYYREEENGRGNFPPRFSGLQFPNYSSELNVNALELDDSALYLCASSLGYEQYFGPGTRLTVT.

Concerning this clone itself: The same CDR3 can be traced to other DNA sequences in this sample. V is TRBV7-9 and J is TRBJ2-3; no firm D call. This CDR3 is built from 11 residues. Germline V gene data show CDR1 as SEHNR and CDR2 as FQNEAQ (reference sequence). V was cut by 2 bases and J by 3 bases, with 0 bases left in between. CDR3 DNA sequence: TGTGCCAGCAGCTTAACAGATACGCAGTATTTT. Translated, it gives CASSLTDTQYF. Full variable domain (outside the CDR3, taken from reference TRBV7-9 and TRBJ2-3): DTGVSQNPRHKITKRGQNVTFRCDPISEHNRLYWYRQTLGQGPEFLTYFQNEAQLEKSRLLSDRFSAERPKGSFSTLEIQRTEQGDSAMYLCASSLTDTQYFGPGTRLTVL.

The CDR3 spells CATSRVAGANVLTF. CDR3 DNA: TGTGCCACCAGCAGGGTGGCTGGGGCCAACGTCCTGACTTTC. This rearrangement joins TRBV15 to TRBJ2-6; no clear D gene. V was trimmed by 3 bases and J by 2 bases, leaving 5 bases between them. The V gene's germline CDR1 is LNHNV and CDR2 YYDKDF (reference sequence). The CDR3 runs 14 residues.

The genes are TRBV27 and TRBJ2-2; no firm D call. There are 12 residues in the CDR3. In germline, CDR1 is MNHEY, CDR2 SMNVEV (reference sequence). V gave up 3 bases and J gave up 7 bases, with 6 bases separating them. The CDR3, as DNA: TGTGCCAGCAGTTTCAGGATCGGGGAGCTGTTTTTT. It codes for CASSFRIGELFF.

V and J are TRBV4-1 and TRBJ2-7, with 7 bases fitting TRBD1. V trimming: 6 bases; J trimming: 0 bases; junction bases outside the gene matches: 5. This CDR3 is 14 amino acids long. In germline, CDR1 is MGHRA, CDR2 YSYEKL. The CDR3 DNA follows: TGCGCCAGCAGTTTGGGACAGAACTCCTACGAGCAGTACTTC. It translates to CASSLGQNSYEQYF.

The chain recombines TRBV5-4 with TRBJ1-2; TRBD1 matches at 7 bases. The CDR3 runs 15 residues. From germline, CDR1 is SGHNT and CDR2 YYREEE (reference sequence). V dropped 6 bases and J dropped 1; count of bases not matched to a gene: 9. The CDR3 loop reads CASTMAGGLNYGYTF. Here the CDR3 DNA reads TGTGCCAGCACCATGGCAGGGGGGCTTAACTATGGCTACACCTTC.

The chain has TRBV28 and TRBJ1-6; D not certain. V lost 3 bases and J 12 bases, leaving 18 bases between the germline ends. The CDR3 is 15 amino acids. The germline gives CDR1 MDHEN, CDR2 SYDVKM. The CDR3 DNA reads as TGTGCCAGCAGTTTTGAGGGCCTAGGTAGATTACCCCTCCACTTT. This codes for CASSFEGLGRLPLHF.

The chain couples TRBV21-1 to TRBJ2-1; the D call in the table, TRBD2, was not verified against the DNA. TRBV21-1 is reported as a pseudogene. This CDR3 is 15 amino acids long. This chain's CDR3 is CASSLPAGNYNEQFF. CDR3 sequence (DNA): TGTGCCAGCAGCTTACCTGCGGGTAACTACAATGAGCAGTTCTTC.

The chain recombines TRBV27 with TRBJ1-1; maybe TRBD1 (6 bases). Trimming pared 2 bases from V and 5 bases from J, leaving 15 bases between. This CDR3 spans 15 amino acids. Germline lookup yields CDR1 MNHEY and CDR2 SMNVEV (reference sequence). The CDR3 DNA follows: TGTGCCAGCAGTTTAATTACACAGGGAGGGACTGAAGCTTTCTTT. Translating gives CASSLITQGGTEAFF.

This clone was observed a single time. The chain combines TRBV19 with TRBJ2-7, with D tentatively TRBD2 (6 bases). CDR3 length: 13 residues. With 5 bases removed from V and 1 base from J, the gap between germline ends came to 9 bases. Germline CDR1 and CDR2: LNHDA and SQIVND (reference sequence). The CDR3 region is CASSRAGSYEQYF. In DNA form, the CDR3 reads TGTGCCAGTAGTCGGGCGGGGTCCTACGAGCAGTACTTC.

The chain employs TRBV7-9 and TRBJ2-7; 9 nucleotides line up with TRBD2. J gave up 4 bases and V 5 bases, and 9 bases lay outside the gene matches. Per the germline V gene, CDR1 is SEHNR and CDR2 is FQNEAQ (reference sequence). The CDR3 runs 15 residues. CDR3 protein: CASSGQREVPYEQYF. The CDR3, as DNA: TGTGCCAGCAGCGGGCAGCGGGAGGTACCTTACGAGCAGTACTTC.

Of note for this clone: The sample holds other DNA sequences that translate to the same CDR3. The chain has TRBV19 and TRBJ2-7, with TRBD1 matching 9 bases. This CDR3 region has 15 residues. V lost 4 bases, J lost 2 bases, and 6 bases stayed unmatched. Germline V gene sequence: CDR1 LNHDA, CDR2 SQIVND (reference sequence). The CDR3 DNA follows: TGTGCCAGTAGTACGGCCGGGACAGGGCCCTACGAGCAGTACTTC. Its translation is CASSTAGTGPYEQYF.

The chain couples TRBV19 to TRBJ2-5; 7 bases are shared with TRBD1. The last part of the DNA fits TRBJ2-7 better; the J call may be wrong. Germline V gene lookup returns CDR1 LNHDA and CDR2 SQIVND (reference sequence). The CDR3 runs to 13 residues. CDR3 sequence (DNA): TGTGCCAGTAGTCCTGGGACAGATTACGAGCAGTACTTC. Amino acids: CASSPGTDYEQYF.

The chain employs TRBV23-1 and TRBJ2-2, with D maybe TRBD2 (6 bases). TRBV23-1 carries the ORF label, with uncertain function. The germline V and J ends were trimmed by 4 bases and 6 bases, with 15 bases remaining between them. The length of the CDR3 is 15 residues. The chain's CDR3 is CASSLVGGDAGELFF. The CDR3 DNA sequence: TGCGCCAGCAGTCTCGTGGGGGGAGACGCCGGGGAGCTGTTTTTT.

A word on this clone: Distinct nucleotide sequences in the sample also encode this CDR3. The chain recombines TRBV28 with TRBJ2-5; TRBD1 matches at 10 bases. The J call may be incorrect, as the DNA end agrees better with TRBJ2-7. The V gene's germline CDR1 is MDHEN and CDR2 SYDVKM. This CDR3 has 14 amino acids. The CDR3 region has the DNA TGTGCCAGCAGTCCGGGGACAGGGGCCTACGAGCAGTACTTC. Its protein is CASSPGTGAYEQYF.

This chain joins TRBV4-1 and TRBJ2-4, with 7 nucleotides matching TRBD1. This CDR3 has 16 amino acids. V was pared by 4 bases and J by 2 bases, with 8 bases of the junction left unmatched. Germline V gene lookup returns CDR1 MGHRA and CDR2 YSYEKL. The CDR3 coding sequence is TGCGCCAGCAGCCGGGGGACAGCAACCTCCAAAAACATTCAGTACTTC. Protein: CASSRGTATSKNIQYF.

This clone showed up just once. V gene TRBV10-3 combines with J gene TRBJ2-7; TRBD1 agrees at 12 bases. The V and J ends lost 5 bases and 4 bases, in that order; junction bases with no gene match: 6. Germline V gene sequence: CDR1 ENHRY, CDR2 SYGVKD. The CDR3 is 15 residues long. CDR3 protein: CAISKPGQGAYEQYF. In nucleotides, the CDR3 is TGTGCCATCAGTAAACCGGGACAGGGGGCTTACGAGCAGTACTTC.

The J gene is TRBJ1-2, the V gene TRBV2; D is unclear. This CDR3 is 14 amino acids long. Trimming left V 0 bases short and J 4 bases short, with 9 bases between. Germline V lookup: CDR1 SNHLY, CDR2 FYNNEI. The CDR3 loop is CASSEARASYGYTF. CDR3 DNA: TGTGCCAGCAGTGAAGCTCGGGCCTCCTATGGCTACACCTTC.

A word on this clone: This sample also contains other DNA sequences that code for the same CDR3. This chain uses TRBV9 with TRBJ1-3, with 7 bases lining up with TRBD1. The V segment lost 0 bases and the J segment 4 bases; nucleotides outside the gene matches: 4. CDR1 and CDR2 (germline): SGDLS, YYNGEE. The CDR3 runs 15 residues. CDR3 residues: CASSVGQGGGNTIYF. CDR3 nucleotides: TGTGCCAGCAGCGTAGGTCAGGGGGGAGGAAACACCATATATTTT.

Remarks on this clone: The sample carries other DNA sequences with the same CDR3. V usage is TRBV27 and J usage is TRBJ2-7; unclear D gene. This CDR3 is 12 amino acids long. CDR1 is MNHEY and CDR2 is SMNVEV in the germline V gene (reference sequence). V dropped 4 bases and J dropped 2 bases, with 6 bases sitting between them. The CDR3 is CASSSSPYEQYF. The CDR3 bases are TGTGCCAGCAGTTCGTCTCCCTACGAGCAGTACTTC.

This chain joins TRBV28 and TRBJ1-2; D is unresolved. The germline CDR1 and CDR2 sequences are MDHEN and SYDVKM. V lost 2 bases to trimming and J lost 0 bases, with 10 bases between them. The CDR3 length is 15 residues. The CDR3 DNA reads as TGTGCCAGCAGTTTAAGTCCAGCCGCTAACTATGGCTACACCTTC. Amino acid sequence: CASSLSPAANYGYTF.

The chain joins TRBV11-2 to TRBJ2-7; 7 bases fit TRBD1. The junction had 4 bases not matched to a gene; V was cut back by 5 bases and J by 0 bases. The CDR3 contains 14 residues. Germline CDR1 and CDR2: SGHAT and FQNNGV. DNA for the CDR3: TGTGCCAGCAGCCCGGGGACAGTCTCCTACGAGCAGTACTTC. It is translated as CASSPGTVSYEQYF. Together with reference TRBV11-2 and TRBJ2-7, the CDR3 gives the full variable domain: EAGVAQSPRYKIIEKRQSVAFWCNPISGHATLYWYQQILGQGPKLLIQFQNNGVVDDSQLPKDRFSAERLKGVDSTLKIQPAKLEDSAVYLCASSPGTVSYEQYFGPGTRLTVT.

This clone has just one count. The V gene is TRBV5-6, the J gene TRBJ2-7, with 7 nucleotides matching TRBD2. Trimming took 4 bases from V and 4 from J; bases not matched to a gene: 14. The CDR3 contains 16 residues. Germline assignment: CDR1 SGHDT and CDR2 YYEEEE. The CDR3 loop is CASSDEPSGPPYEQYF. The DNA of the CDR3 is TGTGCCAGCAGCGACGAGCCTAGCGGACCTCCTTACGAGCAGTACTTC. The full variable domain, with the rest looked up from reference TRBV5-6 and TRBJ2-7, is DAGVTQSPTHLIKTRGQQVTLRCSPKSGHDTVSWYQQALGQGPQFIFQYYEEEERQRGNFPDRFSGHQFPNYSSELNVNALLLGDSALYLCASSDEPSGPPYEQYFGPGTRLTVT.

This rearrangement joins TRBV7-9 to TRBJ1-2; D unclear. V was cut by 5 bases and J by 6 bases, with 22 bases left in between. The CDR3 length is 16 residues. Germline CDR1 and CDR2: SEHNR and FQNEAQ (reference sequence). CDR3 sequence: CASSPLSGPEDHGYTF. The CDR3 nucleotides read TGTGCCAGCAGCCCTTTGAGCGGACCAGAGGACCATGGCTACACCTTC.